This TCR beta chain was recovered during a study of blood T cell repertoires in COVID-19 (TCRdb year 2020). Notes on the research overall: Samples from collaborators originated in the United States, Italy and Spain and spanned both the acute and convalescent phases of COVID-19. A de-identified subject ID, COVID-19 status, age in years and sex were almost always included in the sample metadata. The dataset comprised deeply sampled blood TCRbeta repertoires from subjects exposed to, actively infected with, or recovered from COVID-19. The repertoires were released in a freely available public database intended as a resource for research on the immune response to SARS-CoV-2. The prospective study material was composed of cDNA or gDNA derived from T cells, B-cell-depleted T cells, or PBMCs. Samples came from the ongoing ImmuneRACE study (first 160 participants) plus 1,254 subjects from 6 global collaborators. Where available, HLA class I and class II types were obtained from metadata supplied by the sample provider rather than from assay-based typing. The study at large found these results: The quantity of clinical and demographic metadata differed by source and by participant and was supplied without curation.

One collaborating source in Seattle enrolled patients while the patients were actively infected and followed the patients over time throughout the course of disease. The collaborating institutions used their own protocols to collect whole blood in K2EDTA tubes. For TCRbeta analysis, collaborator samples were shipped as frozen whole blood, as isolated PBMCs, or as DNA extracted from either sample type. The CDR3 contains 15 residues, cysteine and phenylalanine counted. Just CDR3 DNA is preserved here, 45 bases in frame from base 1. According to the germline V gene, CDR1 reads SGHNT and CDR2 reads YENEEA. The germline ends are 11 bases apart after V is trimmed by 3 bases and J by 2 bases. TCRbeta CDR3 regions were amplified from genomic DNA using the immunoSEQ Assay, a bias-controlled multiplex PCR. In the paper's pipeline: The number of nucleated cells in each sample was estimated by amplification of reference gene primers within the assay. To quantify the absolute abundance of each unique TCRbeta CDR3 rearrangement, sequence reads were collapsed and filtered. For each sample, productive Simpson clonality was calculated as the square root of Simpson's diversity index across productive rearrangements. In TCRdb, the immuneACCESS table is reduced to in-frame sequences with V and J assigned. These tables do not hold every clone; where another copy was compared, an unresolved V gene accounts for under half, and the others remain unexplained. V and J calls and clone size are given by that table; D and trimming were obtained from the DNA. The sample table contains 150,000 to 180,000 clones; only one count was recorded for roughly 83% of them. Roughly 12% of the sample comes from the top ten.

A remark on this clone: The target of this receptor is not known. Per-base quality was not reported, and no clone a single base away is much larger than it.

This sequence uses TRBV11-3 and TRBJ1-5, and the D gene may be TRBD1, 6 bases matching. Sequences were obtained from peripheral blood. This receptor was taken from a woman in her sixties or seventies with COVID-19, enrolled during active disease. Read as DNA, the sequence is TGTGCCAGCAGCTTCCGGACAGTTCGCAATCAGCCCCAGCATTTT. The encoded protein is CASSFRTVRNQPQHF.